This TCR beta chain was identified in a study of Ad26.COV2.S vaccination and SARS-CoV-2 variants. Whole-study context: Doses of Ad26.COV2.S were injected into muscle once or twice, 56 days apart.

Remarks on this clone: Antigen unknown.

Produced via immunoSEQ multiplex PCR; TCRdb's table is partial and in-frame only. The sample contains hundreds of thousands of clones, around 87% of which appear only once. The study's findings and limits: Spike-specific TCR breadth was greater in vaccine than placebo recipients.

Indicated treatment: roughly 19 received Ad26.COV2.S at low or high dose, single or two shots; five or six received placebo; per-sample allocation not given. Repertoires come from day 63 after the first vaccine or placebo injection. Aged 18-55 years, donor was enrolled in Boston in the early 2020s. Trimming took off 0 bases at V and 3 bases at J, with 9 bases between the two ends. The CDR3 loop spans 15 amino acids. Germline values: CDR1 LGHNA, CDR2 YSLEER. Sequenced here: peripheral blood, sampled in a trial of Ad26.COV2.S vaccine versus placebo. J is TRBJ1-5 and V is TRBV4-3; the D is unclear. This clonotype was obtained from a person between 18 and 65 years old who received the Ad26.COV2.S COVID-19 vaccine or a placebo. The CDR3 nucleotides are TGCGCCAGCAGCCAAGAATGGCCGACCAATCAGCCCCAGCATTTT. The encoded protein is CASSQEWPTNQPQHF.